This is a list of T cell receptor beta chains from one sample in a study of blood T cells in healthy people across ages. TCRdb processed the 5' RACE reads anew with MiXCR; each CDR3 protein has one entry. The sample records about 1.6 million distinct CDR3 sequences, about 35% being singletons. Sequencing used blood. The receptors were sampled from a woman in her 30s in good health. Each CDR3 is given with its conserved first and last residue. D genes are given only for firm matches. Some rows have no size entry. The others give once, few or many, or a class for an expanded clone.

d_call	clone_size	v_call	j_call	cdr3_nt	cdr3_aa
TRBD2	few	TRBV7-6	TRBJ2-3	TGTGCCAGCAGCCCGGAGGCGGGGGGGCCGGGCACAGATACGCAGTATTTT	CASSPEAGGPGTDTQYF
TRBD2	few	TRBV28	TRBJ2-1	TGTGCGACGTGGGAGGGAATGTACAATGAGCAGTTCTTC	CATWEGMYNEQFF
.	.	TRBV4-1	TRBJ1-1	TGCGCCAGCTCGGGGGTGGCTGAAGCTTTCTTT	CASSGVAEAFF
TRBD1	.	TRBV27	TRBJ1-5	TGTGCCAGCAGTTTATCGGCCGCAGGACAGGGTATGGGGATGCCCCAGCATTTT	CASSLSAAGQGMGMPQHF
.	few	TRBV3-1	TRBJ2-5	TGTGCCAGCAGCCAAGATGGGTCGGGGACACAAGAGACCCAGTACTTC	CASSQDGSGTQETQYF
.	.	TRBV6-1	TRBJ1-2	TGCGCCACCCGGACGGCAACTAACTATGGCTACACCTTC	CATRTATNYGYTF
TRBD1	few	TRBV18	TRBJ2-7	TGTGCCAGCTCATACCTGACAGGGTCAATAGGAAGGGACGAGCAGTACTTC	CASSYLTGSIGRDEQYF
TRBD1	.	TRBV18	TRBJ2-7	TGTGCCAGCTCACCTCGAGGACAGGGTGGCAACGAGCAGTACTTC	CASSPRGQGGNEQYF
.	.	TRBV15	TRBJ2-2	TGTGCCACCAGCAACTCTTGGCGCACCGGGGAGCTGTTTTTT	CATSNSWRTGELFF
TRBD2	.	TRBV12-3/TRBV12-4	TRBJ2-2	TGTGCCAGCAGTAGCAGCGGGGGGGCCGGGGAGCTGTTTTTT	CASSSSGGAGELFF
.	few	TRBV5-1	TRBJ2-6	TGCGCCAGCAGCCCCCAGGGGGCCAACGTCCTGACTTTC	CASSPQGANVLTF
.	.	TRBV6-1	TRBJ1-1	TGTGCCACCCAAGTCGGGAAGCACACTGAAGCTTTCTTT	CATQVGKHTEAFF
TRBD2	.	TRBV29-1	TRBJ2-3	TGCAGCGTTTCCTCGACTAGCGGGAGGAACTCAGATACGCAGTATTTT	CSVSSTSGRNSDTQYF
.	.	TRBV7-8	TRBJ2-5	TGTGCCAGCAGCTTAGTTCAGGCGGGGCAGTACTTC	CASSLVQAGQYF
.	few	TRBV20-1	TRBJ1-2	TGCAGTGCAACCTCAGGCACAGGGAACTATGGCTACACCTTC	CSATSGTGNYGYTF
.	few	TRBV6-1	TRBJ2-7	TGTGCCAGCAGTGACCCGGGACAACCAACCTACGAGCAGTACTTC	CASSDPGQPTYEQYF
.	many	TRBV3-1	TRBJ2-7	TGTGCCAGCAGCCCATTAGGAGTCGAGCAGTACTTC	CASSPLGVEQYF
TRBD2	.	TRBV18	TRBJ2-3	TGTGCCAGCTCACCCGGACTAGCGGGAGTAAGAGCAGATACGCAGTATTTT	CASSPGLAGVRADTQYF
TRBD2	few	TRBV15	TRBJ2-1	TGTGCCACCAGCAGAGATGGCGGGGGGGGTTACAATGAGCAGTTCTTC	CATSRDGGGGYNEQFF
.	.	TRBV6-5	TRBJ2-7	TGTGCCAGCAGTTTTAGGGTCGGGACCTTGTACGAGCAGTACTTC	CASSFRVGTLYEQYF
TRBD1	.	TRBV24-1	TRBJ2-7	TGTGCCACCAGTGATCCCGACAGGGTCAACGAGCAGTACTTC	CATSDPDRVNEQYF
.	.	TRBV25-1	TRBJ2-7	TGTGCCAGCGGCCGAGGCGGGGCCCCCTTCGAGCAGTACTTC	CASGRGGAPFEQYF
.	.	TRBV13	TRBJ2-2	TGTGCCAGCAGCCTCCGATGGAACACCGGGGAGCGGTTTTTT	CASSLRWNTGERFF
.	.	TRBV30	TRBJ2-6	TGTGCCTGGGGGGGCTCTGGGGCCAACGTCCTGACTTTC	CAWGGSGANVLTF
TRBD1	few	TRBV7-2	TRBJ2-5	TGTGCCAGCGGGGGACAGGGACGCGAGACCCAGTACTTC	CASGGQGRETQYF
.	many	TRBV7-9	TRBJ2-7	TGTGCCAGCAGCTCTATTGCGACTAACGAGCAGTACTTC	CASSSIATNEQYF
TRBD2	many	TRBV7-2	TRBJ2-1	TGTGCCAGCAGCTTAGTAGCGGGAGGGAACAATGAGCAGTTCTTC	CASSLVAGGNNEQFF
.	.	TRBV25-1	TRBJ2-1	TGTGCCAGCAGTGAATTCGCAGGTGGATCCAATGAGCAGTTCTTC	CASSEFAGGSNEQFF
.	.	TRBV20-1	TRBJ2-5	.	CSARDWASGAQETLYF
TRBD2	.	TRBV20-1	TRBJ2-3	TGCAGTGCACCACTAGCGGGGAACACAGATACGCAGTATTTT	CSAPLAGNTDTQYF
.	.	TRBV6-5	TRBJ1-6	TGTGCCAGCAGTAGTAGGGGAGACCCACCCCTCCACTTT	CASSSRGDPPLHF
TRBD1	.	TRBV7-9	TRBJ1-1	TGTGCCAGCCAGGGGGTGGACCTGGGGAACACTGAAGCTTTCTTT	CASQGVDLGNTEAFF
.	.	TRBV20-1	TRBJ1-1	TGCAGTGCTAGACTTACCCCGGGCACTGAAGCTTTCTTT	CSARLTPGTEAFF
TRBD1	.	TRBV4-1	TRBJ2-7	TGCGCCAGCAGCCAAGAATCGACAGGGGTTCGAGTGCAGTACTTC	CASSQESTGVRVQYF
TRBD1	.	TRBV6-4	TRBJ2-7	TGTGCCAGCAGTGACTCGAAGGGGACAGTTGGCGAGCAGTACTTC	CASSDSKGTVGEQYF